This record looks at one T cell receptor (beta chain) sequence and its context. This entry belongs to a study of blood T cells in healthy people across ages. A second 7 to 11 cycle PCR used barcoded and J-beta primers. TCRdb fed the 5' RACE reads into MiXCR, producing one record per CDR3 protein. The repertoire holds about 1.8 million distinct CDR3 sequences, with around half as singletons. CDR3 length equals 14 residues. Germline V CDR1 and CDR2: MNHEY, SVGAGI. After removal of 2 bases from V and 8 bases from J, the junction contained 2 bases not matched to a gene. The receptor was isolated from a woman aged 40 to 50 in good health. The rearrangement joins TRBV6-5 to TRBJ1-4, with 10 bases that match TRBD1. The sequenced sample consisted of blood. Written as DNA, the CDR3 is TGTGCCAGCAGTTACGGGGGACAGGGGGAAAAACTGTTTTTT. Its protein product is CASSYGGQGEKLFF.